Below, 13 T cell receptor beta chains from the same sample are listed, as sequenced in a study of T cell responses to AZD1222 COVID-19 vaccine. Sequencing was performed with immunoSEQ multiplex PCR; in TCRdb, only in-frame clones are kept and a portion is missing. The sample records 95,000 to 120,000 clones, 86% being singletons. This specimen consisted of peripheral blood, obtained on day 0 of AZD1222 vaccination. These receptor sequences come from an adult in good health.

The chain employs TRBV7-9 and TRBJ1-2, with 8 nucleotides matching TRBD1. V lost 11 bases and J lost 6; bases outside the gene matches: 8. In germline, CDR1 is SEHNR, CDR2 FQNEAQ (reference sequence). There are 12 residues in the CDR3. CDR3 coding DNA: TGTGCCGGGAACGACAGGGGCGATGGCTACACCTTC. It encodes CAGNDRGDGYTF.

The chain joins TRBV6-1 to TRBJ2-5; D unclear. The CDR3 length is 12 residues. Germline V gene lookup returns CDR1 MNHNS and CDR2 SASEGT. The ends were cut back, 1 base at V and 5 bases at J, with 5 bases in the middle. DNA for the CDR3: TGTGCCAGCAGTGAAGTGGCGGAGACCCAGTACTTC. Protein: CASSEVAETQYF.

The CDR3 DNA reads as TGTGCCAGCACCCCCGGAGGAGGGGGAGGCTACACCTTC. This translates into CASTPGGGGGYTF. The chain joins TRBV7-2 to TRBJ1-2; maybe TRBD1 (6 bases). Germline-derived CDR1 and CDR2 are SGHTA and FQGNSA. V was trimmed by 7 bases and J by 8 bases, leaving 17 bases between them. The CDR3 runs to 13 residues.

The rearrangement joins TRBV28 to TRBJ1-1; D not resolved. This CDR3 contains 13 residues. Between the trimmed V and J ends, which lost 5 bases and 5 bases, there was a span of 12 bases. CDR1 is MDHEN, CDR2 SYDVKM, per germline. The CDR3 protein is CASSPVVGTEAFF. The CDR3 region has the DNA TGTGCCAGCAGTCCCGTGGTGGGGACTGAAGCTTTCTTT.

The chain recombines TRBV27 with TRBJ1-6; 9 bases match TRBD1. V shed 3 bases and J 13 bases; nucleotides not matched to a gene: 4. CDR3 length: 13 residues. Germline-derived CDR1 and CDR2 are MNHEY and SMNVEV (reference sequence). In DNA form, the CDR3 reads TGTGCCAGCAGTTTGGGACAGGGTTTTCCCCTCCACTTT. It yields the protein CASSLGQGFPLHF.

This clone was counted between two and nine times. Within the sample, other DNA sequences also encode this same CDR3. The chain links TRBV19 to TRBJ1-4, with D maybe TRBD1 (6 bases). The CDR3 consists of 12 residues. The germline CDR1 and CDR2 sequences are LNHDA and SQIVND (reference sequence). The V end lost 3 bases, the J end lost 7 bases, and 6 bases lay between the germline ends. CDR3 in DNA: TGTGCCAGTAGTATCAGGGGTGAAAAACTGTTTTTT. Translation: CASSIRGEKLFF.

The V gene is TRBV4-1, the J gene TRBJ1-4; D unclear. Looked up from germline, CDR1 is MGHRA and CDR2 is YSYEKL. V lost 1 base, J lost 5 bases, and 8 bases lay in between. CDR3 length: 14 amino acids. CDR3 loop: CASSQVRLNEKLFF. The CDR3 DNA sequence: TGCGCCAGCAGCCAAGTAAGGCTGAATGAAAAACTGTTTTTT.

The chain's CDR3 is CATSSSGTDTQYF. The DNA for the CDR3 is TGTGCCACCAGCTCCTCCGGGACAGATACGCAGTATTTT. The J gene is TRBJ2-3, the V gene TRBV24-1; D remains ambiguous. Germline assignment: CDR1 KGHDR and CDR2 SFDVKD. This CDR3 comprises 13 residues. Trimming took 7 bases from V and 3 from J, leaving 10 bases between them.

This chain connects TRBV7-8 to TRBJ1-2, with D perhaps matching TRBD1 (5 bases). Trimming took 0 bases from V and 10 from J, leaving 15 bases between them. The CDR3 sequence is 14 residues long. Germline CDR1 reads SGHVS; CDR2 reads FQNEAQ. The CDR3 DNA sequence: TGTGCCAGCAGCTTAGCGTCACAACGGGGGTACTACACCTTC. Residues: CASSLASQRGYYTF.

The chain combines TRBV3-1 (or the pseudogene TRBV3-2) with TRBJ1-2; 9 bases fit TRBD1. Looked up from germline, CDR1 is LGHDT and CDR2 is YNNKEL (reference sequence). The trim removed 5 bases at V and 3 bases at J, leaving 4 bases unmatched. The CDR3 has 14 residues. CDR3 bases: TGTGCCAGCAGCTCGGGACAGGGCGACTATGGCTACACCTTC. Translating it yields CASSSGQGDYGYTF.

Here the CDR3 reads CASSFGLRDVNIQYF. The CDR3, as DNA: TGCGCCAGCAGCTTCGGGTTAAGGGACGTGAACATTCAGTACTTC. The chain uses TRBV5-1 and TRBJ2-4; D possibly uses TRBD1 or TRBD2 (5 bases each). Germline V gene sequence: CDR1 SGHRS, CDR2 YFSETQ. The CDR3 extends over 15 amino acids. The V end was cut by 2 bases, the J end by 7 bases, with 16 bases between.

The chain carries TRBV5-4 and TRBJ1-2; 7 bases map to TRBD1. Germline V CDR1 and CDR2: SGHNT, YYREEE (reference sequence). The CDR3 consists of 13 residues. With 2 bases clipped from V and 5 bases from J, the junction kept 3 bases outside the gene matches. The CDR3 bases are TGTGCCAGCAGCTTCACAGGGGTTTATGGCTACACCTTC. The encoded protein is CASSFTGVYGYTF.

V gene TRBV5-1 combines with J gene TRBJ2-5, with D maybe TRBD2 (6 bases). The CDR3 totals 15 residues. Trimming stripped 7 bases from V and 3 bases from J, with 19 bases between. Germline assignment: CDR1 SGHRS and CDR2 YFSETQ. In DNA, the CDR3 is TGCGCCAGCGCTCCTACTAGCCCCCGCGAAGAGACCCAGTACTTC. Translating gives CASAPTSPREETQYF.